Presented here are 30 T cell receptor beta chains from one specimen sequenced in a study of PD-L1 blockade in urothelial cancer. TCRdb keeps only in-frame clones here, not all; method: immunoSEQ multiplex PCR. The sample consists of about 30,000 clones, roughly 80% of them appearing once. This specimen was PBMCs, taken around atezolizumab (anti-PD-L1) treatment. All receptors derive from a man between 45 and 60 years old with urothelial cancer.

There are a few counts of this clone. The gene calls are TRBV7-2 and TRBJ2-1; 8 bases match TRBD2. Germline V lookup: CDR1 SGHTA, CDR2 FQGNSA. There are 15 residues in the CDR3. V gave up 1 base and J gave up 3 bases; unmatched junction bases: 2. Written as DNA, the CDR3 is TGTGCCAGCAGCTTAGAGCGGGGGCGCTACAATGAGCAGTTCTTC. It specifies CASSLERGRYNEQFF.

This CDR3 reads CASRPGTGNTEAFF. The CDR3 nucleotides read TGTGCCAGCAGGCCCGGGACAGGGAACACTGAAGCTTTCTTT. This sequence joins TRBV6-6 and TRBJ1-1, with 8 nucleotides matching TRBD1. Per germline, CDR1 MNHNY and CDR2 SVGAGI (reference sequence). V lost 6 bases and J lost 1; bases outside the gene matches: 4. This CDR3 is built from 14 residues.

J is TRBJ1-2 and V is TRBV29-1; D ambiguous. V was shortened by 4 bases and J by 1 base, with 7 bases between the two germline ends. The CDR3 length is 12 residues. CDR1 is SQVTM and CDR2 is ANQGSEA in the germline V gene. The CDR3 sequence: CSVADINYGYTF. For the CDR3, the DNA is TGCAGCGTTGCCGACATTAACTATGGCTACACCTTC.

This clone came up once. The CDR3 is CASSPQGQGSAFF. The CDR3 DNA reads TGTGCCAGCTCACCGCAGGGACAGGGATCAGCTTTCTTT. This sequence joins TRBV18 and TRBJ1-1, with 9 bases aligning to TRBD1. Per germline, CDR1 KGHSH and CDR2 LQKENI. CDR3 size: 13 residues. V was pared by 3 bases and J by 10 bases, with 6 bases of the junction left unmatched.

The rearrangement uses TRBV9 and TRBJ2-1, with 9 bases matching TRBD2. Germline V gene data show CDR1 as SGDLS and CDR2 as YYNGEE. The CDR3 is 15 residues long. V shed 0 bases, J shed 6 bases, and the junction held 4 bases outside the gene matches. The CDR3 sequence: CASSVDGGRANEQFF. CDR3 coding DNA: TGTGCCAGCAGCGTAGATGGCGGGAGGGCCAATGAGCAGTTCTTC.

The CDR3 loop is CSALDREMNTEAFF. Written as DNA, the CDR3 is TGCAGCGCTTTAGACAGGGAAATGAACACTGAAGCTTTCTTT. The chain joins TRBV29-1 to TRBJ1-1; 7 bases are a match to TRBD1. CDR1 SQVTM and CDR2 ANQGSEA come from the germline V gene. Trimming took 7 bases from V and 0 from J; bases not matched to a gene: 8. This CDR3 is built from 14 residues. The full variable domain, in which reference TRBV29-1 and TRBJ1-1 provide the parts outside the CDR3, is SAVISQKPSRDICQRGTSLTIQCQVDSQVTMMFWYRQQPGQSLTLIATANQGSEATYESGFVIDKFPISRPNLTFSTLTVSNMSPEDSSIYLCSALDREMNTEAFFGQGTRLTVV.

This chain connects TRBV2 to TRBJ1-2; D is undetermined. CDR3 length: 12 amino acids. Germline V CDR1 and CDR2: SNHLY, FYNNEI. Trimming took 1 base from V and 8 from J, leaving 8 bases between them. The CDR3 DNA reads TGTGCCAGCAGTGAAGTTTTGAGGGGCTACACCTTC. Translation: CASSEVLRGYTF.

This clone occurred a few times. The V and J genes are TRBV19 and TRBJ2-1; 8 bases map to TRBD1. With 3 bases clipped from V and 8 bases from J, the junction kept 6 bases outside the gene matches. In germline, CDR1 is LNHDA, CDR2 SQIVND (reference sequence). The CDR3 runs 14 residues. The CDR3 coding sequence is TGTGCCAGTAGTATCGGCAGGGGGCCCTATGAGCAGTTCTTC. Protein sequence: CASSIGRGPYEQFF.

The V gene is TRBV5-1, the J gene TRBJ2-7; D is perhaps TRBD2 (6 bases). Between the trimmed V and J ends, which lost 0 bases and 0 bases, there was a span of 13 bases. The CDR3 length is 16 residues. Germline CDR1 and CDR2: SGHRS and YFSETQ. CDR3 region: CASSLALGLSSYEQYF. CDR3 coding DNA: TGCGCCAGCAGCTTGGCACTGGGACTGTCCTCCTACGAGCAGTACTTC.

This clone is classed as medium-sized (0.01 to 0.1%). J is TRBJ1-1 and V is TRBV28; 10 nucleotides line up with TRBD1. J gave up 4 bases and V 3 bases, and 5 bases lay outside the gene matches. Germline V gene sequence: CDR1 MDHEN, CDR2 SYDVKM. This CDR3 spans 15 amino acids. The CDR3 sequence is CASSFPGQGGTEAFF. In DNA form, the CDR3 reads TGTGCCAGCAGTTTCCCTGGACAGGGGGGCACTGAAGCTTTCTTT.

This sequence joins TRBV11-3 and TRBJ1-1; the D is unclear. The CDR3 consists of 13 residues. The germline V and J ends were trimmed by 1 base and 1 base, with 4 bases remaining between them. Looked up from germline, CDR1 is SGHNT and CDR2 is YENEEA. This chain's CDR3 is CASSLAGNTEAFF. DNA for the CDR3: TGTGCCAGCAGCTTAGCAGGGAACACTGAAGCTTTCTTT.

This clone was recorded only once. The rearrangement joins TRBV4-1 to TRBJ2-7; 8 bases are a match to TRBD1. V was pared by 6 bases and J by 0 bases, with 10 bases of the junction left unmatched. There are 16 residues in the CDR3. Germline loops: CDR1 MGHRA, CDR2 YSYEKL. The CDR3 bases are TGCGCCAGCAGGCACGTCCAGGGGGCGAGCTCCTACGAGCAGTACTTC. As protein: CASRHVQGASSYEQYF.

This sequence joins TRBV15 and TRBJ1-2; 7 nucleotides match TRBD1. This CDR3 is built from 14 residues. Looked up from germline, CDR1 is LNHNV and CDR2 is YYDKDF (reference sequence). Trimming took 5 bases from V and 8 from J; bases not matched to a gene: 11. CDR3: CATSDPGQVGGYTF. In DNA form, the CDR3 reads TGTGCCACCAGCGACCCAGGACAGGTGGGCGGCTACACCTTC.

By sample share, this clone is medium-sized. The chain has TRBV25-1 and TRBJ2-7; 7 bases line up with TRBD1. The V gene's germline CDR1 is MGHDK and CDR2 SYGVNS. With V trimmed by 4 bases and J by 2 bases, 8 bases remained unmatched. This CDR3 is built from 15 residues. The chain's CDR3 is CASSGANRGTYEQYF. The CDR3 coding sequence is TGTGCCAGCAGTGGGGCCAACAGGGGTACCTACGAGCAGTACTTC.

This clone was detected only a few times. The chain is built from TRBV11-2 and TRBJ2-7; 9 bases align to TRBD1. Germline-derived CDR1 and CDR2 are SGHAT and FQNNGV. The CDR3 is made up of 16 amino acids. V shed 5 bases, J shed 4 bases, and the junction held 12 bases outside the gene matches. The CDR3 coding sequence is TGTGCCAGCAGCCTTCTTAGGGACAGGGTCGGATACGAGCAGTACTTC. This translates into CASSLLRDRVGYEQYF. The full variable domain, with the rest looked up from reference TRBV11-2 and TRBJ2-7, is EAGVAQSPRYKIIEKRQSVAFWCNPISGHATLYWYQQILGQGPKLLIQFQNNGVVDDSQLPKDRFSAERLKGVDSTLKIQPAKLEDSAVYLCASSLLRDRVGYEQYFGPGTRLTVT.

J is TRBJ2-2 and V is TRBV6-5; 8 positions match TRBD1. The CDR3 has 14 amino acids. Germline assignment: CDR1 MNHEY and CDR2 SVGAGI. The ends lost 6 bases at V and 6 bases at J; junction bases unmatched: 6. Written as DNA, the CDR3 is TGTGCCAGCAGAACCGACAGGGGTGCCGGGGAGCTGTTTTTT. Protein: CASRTDRGAGELFF.

This clone was observed a handful of times. The J gene is TRBJ1-1, the V gene TRBV6-6, with a weak D call TRBD1 (6 bases). The germline V gene encodes CDR1 MNHNY and CDR2 SVGAGI (reference sequence). Trimming removed 4 bases at V and 0 bases at J, with 15 bases between. This CDR3 region has 16 residues. Here the CDR3 reads CASSSVQGTMNTEAFF. The CDR3 DNA reads TGTGCCAGCAGTTCTGTCCAGGGGACGATGAACACTGAAGCTTTCTTT.

The CDR3 DNA follows: TGCAGCGTTTCCAAAGGGACACCAACGAGTGGATATGGCTACACCTTC. It specifies CSVSKGTPTSGYGYTF. The chain employs TRBV29-1 and TRBJ1-2; TRBD1 is a possible D gene (6 bases). Deletions cut 5 bases from V and 5 bases from J, with 24 bases between. This CDR3 is 16 amino acids long. Germline V lookup: CDR1 SQVTM, CDR2 ANQGSEA.

The rearrangement joins TRBV5-6 to TRBJ2-1; TRBD2 aligns across 8 bases. The CDR3 loop spans 15 amino acids. The junction had 8 bases not matched to a gene; V was cut back by 0 bases and J by 9 bases. Germline-derived CDR1 and CDR2 are SGHDT and YYEEEE. The CDR3 coding sequence is TGTGCCAGCAGCTTGGCCCAGCGGGGGATCCCTGAGCAGTTCTTC. This sequence encodes CASSLAQRGIPEQFF. Supplemented by reference TRBV5-6 and TRBJ2-1, the full variable domain reads DAGVTQSPTHLIKTRGQQVTLRCSPKSGHDTVSWYQQALGQGPQFIFQYYEEEERQRGNFPDRFSGHQFPNYSSELNVNALLLGDSALYLCASSLAQRGIPEQFFGPGTRLTVL.

J is TRBJ2-1 and V is TRBV28; 7 bases are shared with TRBD2. This CDR3 is built from 14 residues. The V and J ends lost 2 bases and 4 bases, in that order; junction bases with no gene match: 2. Germline assignment: CDR1 MDHEN and CDR2 SYDVKM. This CDR3 is CASSLLADYNEQFF. CDR3 DNA: TGTGCCAGCAGTTTACTAGCGGATTACAATGAGCAGTTCTTC. The full variable domain, completed using reference TRBV28 and TRBJ2-1, is DVKVTQSSRYLVKRTGEKVFLECVQDMDHENMFWYRQDPGLGLRLIYFSYDVKMKEKGDIPEGYSVSREKKERFSLILESASTNQTSMYLCASSLLADYNEQFFGPGTRLTVL.

The chain links TRBV5-1 to TRBJ1-1; perhaps TRBD1 as D (6 bases). V was pared by 0 bases and J by 1 base, with 10 bases between. CDR3 size: 15 residues. The V gene's germline CDR1 is SGHRS and CDR2 YFSETQ. The DNA for the CDR3 is TGCGCCAGCAGCTTGGGGGGGGGCCCGAACACTGAAGCTTTCTTT. Translated: CASSLGGGPNTEAFF. Filled out from reference TRBV5-1 and TRBJ1-1, the complete variable domain reads KAGVTQTPRYLIKTRGQQVTLSCSPISGHRSVSWYQQTPGQGLQFLFEYFSETQRNKGNFPGRFSGRQFSNSRSEMNVSTLELGDSALYLCASSLGGGPNTEAFFGQGTRLTVV.

The chain carries TRBV7-8 and TRBJ2-3; 8 bases line up with TRBD2. CDR3 size: 17 residues. V gave up 4 bases and J gave up 0 bases; unmatched junction bases: 9. Germline V gene lookup returns CDR1 SGHVS and CDR2 FQNEAQ. CDR3 coding DNA: TGTGCCAGCAGCTACCGTTTTAGCGGGACTAGCACAGATACGCAGTATTTT. Protein: CASSYRFSGTSTDTQYF.

This chain joins TRBV19 and TRBJ2-5; 10 bases map to TRBD1. After removal of 4 bases from V and 3 bases from J, the junction contained 5 bases not matched to a gene. The CDR3 is made up of 15 amino acids. Germline loops: CDR1 LNHDA, CDR2 SQIVND (reference sequence). The CDR3 here is CASSTTGGEKETQYF. The DNA for the CDR3 is TGTGCCAGTAGTACGACAGGGGGCGAAAAAGAGACCCAGTACTTC.

This clone showed up just once. V is TRBV5-6 and J is TRBJ2-7; no clear D. Germline CDR1 and CDR2: SGHDT and YYEEEE. This CDR3 is built from 11 residues. V lost 4 bases to trimming and J lost 6 bases, with 8 bases between them. The DNA for the CDR3 is TGTGCCAGCAGCCTCCAGGTCGAGCAGTACTTC. Encoded protein: CASSLQVEQYF.

The chain joins TRBV9 to TRBJ1-1, with 7 bases aligning to TRBD1. The V and J ends lost 1 base and 5 bases, in that order; junction bases with no gene match: 2. Germline CDR1 SGDLS, CDR2 YYNGEE. The CDR3 spans 13 residues. CDR3 amino acids: CASSVQGGTEAFF. In nucleotides, the CDR3 is TGTGCCAGCAGCGTACAGGGGGGAACTGAAGCTTTCTTT.

The rearrangement links TRBV4-2 to TRBJ2-1; 11 bases are a match to TRBD2. The junction had 7 bases not matched to a gene; V was cut back by 1 base and J by 8 bases. CDR3 length: 16 residues. CDR1 and CDR2 from the germline V gene are LGHNA and YNFKEQ. In nucleotides, the CDR3 is TGTGCCAGCAGCCAAGGAATAGCGGGGGGGCACGATGAGCAGTTCTTC. Translating it yields CASSQGIAGGHDEQFF.

This clone rates as medium-sized. The chain couples TRBV6-1 to TRBJ1-5; TRBD1 might be the D (6 bases). The V end lost 8 bases, the J end lost 1 base, and 15 bases lay between the germline ends. Looked up from germline, CDR1 is MNHNS and CDR2 is SASEGT. This CDR3 spans 15 amino acids. The CDR3 DNA reads as TGTGCCAGCGAATCGTCAGGGGTGAGCAATCAGCCCCAGCATTTT. It codes for CASESSGVSNQPQHF.

The chain is built from TRBV11-3 and TRBJ1-1; D is ambiguous. Trimming cost V 2 bases and J 1 base, with 5 bases left between them. Per germline, CDR1 SGHNT and CDR2 YENEEA. This CDR3 region has 13 residues. CDR3: CASSLTPNTEAFF. The CDR3, as DNA: TGTGCCAGCAGCTTAACACCGAACACTGAAGCTTTCTTT.

CDR3 DNA sequence: TGTGCCAGCAGCCTGGACAGGGGCGGTCGAAACACCATATATTTT. Protein: CASSLDRGGRNTIYF. The chain couples TRBV5-4 to TRBJ1-3; 9 bases are shared with TRBD1. V lost 4 bases and J lost 5; bases outside the gene matches: 7. Germline assignment: CDR1 SGHNT and CDR2 YYREEE (reference sequence). The CDR3 has 15 residues. Drawing the rest from reference TRBV5-4 and TRBJ1-3, the complete variable domain is ETGVTQSPTHLIKTRGQQVTLRCSSQSGHNTVSWYQQALGQGPQFIFQYYREEENGRGNFPPRFSGLQFPNYSSELNVNALELDDSALYLCASSLDRGGRNTIYFGEGSWLTVV.

This clone has more than one count but fewer than ten. The rearrangement uses TRBV2 and TRBJ1-5; 9 nucleotides match TRBD1. The CDR3 length is 14 residues. Germline V gives CDR1 SNHLY, CDR2 FYNNEI. Trimming at V came to 5 bases and at J to 5 bases, leaving 4 bases not matched to a gene. The CDR3 DNA sequence: TGTGCCAGCAGTCCGGACAGGGGTGATCAGCCCCAGCATTTT. Protein sequence: CASSPDRGDQPQHF.